This TCR beta chain was captured by sequencing in a study of T cell repertoires in cytomegalovirus infection. Across the study: Recently identified HLA-C-restricted and well-studied HLA-B-restricted CMV epitopes were used. Both a matching HLA type and CMV infection were indicated by public TCR beta signatures. Study-wide results and caveats: The ex vivo response was dominated by HLA-C-restricted CMV-specific TCR beta clonotypes.

Regarding this clonotype: Its antigen is undetermined.

V was cut by 4 bases and J by 7 bases, with 11 bases left in between. This CDR3 has 14 amino acids. Germline V gene sequence: CDR1 SGHDN, CDR2 FVKESK. A single record per CDR3 protein comes from TCRdb applying MiXCR to the reads. The sample carries some 320,000 distinct CDR3 sequences, 25% to 30% recorded once. The chain has TRBV14 and TRBJ1-6; TRBD1 might be the D (6 bases). The sequences come from cultured PBMCs, collected from culture after CMV antigen stimulation. This TCR was recovered from a human donor in good health (CMV status not recorded). Some clones in this sample may be carry-over from other donors' samples. CDR3 sequence: CASSLGRGNSPLHF. The DNA of the CDR3 is TGTGCCAGCAGCCTGGGCAGGGGCAATTCACCCCTCCACTTT.